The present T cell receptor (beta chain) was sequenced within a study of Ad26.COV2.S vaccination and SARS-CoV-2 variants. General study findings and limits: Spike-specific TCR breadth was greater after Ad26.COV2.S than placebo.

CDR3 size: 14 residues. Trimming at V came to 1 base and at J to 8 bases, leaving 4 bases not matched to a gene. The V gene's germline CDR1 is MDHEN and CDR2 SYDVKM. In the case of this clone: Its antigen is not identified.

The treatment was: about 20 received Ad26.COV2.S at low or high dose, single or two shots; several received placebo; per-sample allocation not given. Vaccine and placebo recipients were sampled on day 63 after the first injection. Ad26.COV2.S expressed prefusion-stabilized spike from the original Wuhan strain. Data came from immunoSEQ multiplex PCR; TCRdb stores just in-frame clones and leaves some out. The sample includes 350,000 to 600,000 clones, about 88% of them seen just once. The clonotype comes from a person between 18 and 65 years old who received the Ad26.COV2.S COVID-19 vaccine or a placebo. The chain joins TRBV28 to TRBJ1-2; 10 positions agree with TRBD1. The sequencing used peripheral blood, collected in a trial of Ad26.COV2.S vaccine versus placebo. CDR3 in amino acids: CASSLLGTGEGYTF. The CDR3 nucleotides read TGTGCCAGCAGTTTATTAGGGACAGGGGAGGGCTACACCTTC.